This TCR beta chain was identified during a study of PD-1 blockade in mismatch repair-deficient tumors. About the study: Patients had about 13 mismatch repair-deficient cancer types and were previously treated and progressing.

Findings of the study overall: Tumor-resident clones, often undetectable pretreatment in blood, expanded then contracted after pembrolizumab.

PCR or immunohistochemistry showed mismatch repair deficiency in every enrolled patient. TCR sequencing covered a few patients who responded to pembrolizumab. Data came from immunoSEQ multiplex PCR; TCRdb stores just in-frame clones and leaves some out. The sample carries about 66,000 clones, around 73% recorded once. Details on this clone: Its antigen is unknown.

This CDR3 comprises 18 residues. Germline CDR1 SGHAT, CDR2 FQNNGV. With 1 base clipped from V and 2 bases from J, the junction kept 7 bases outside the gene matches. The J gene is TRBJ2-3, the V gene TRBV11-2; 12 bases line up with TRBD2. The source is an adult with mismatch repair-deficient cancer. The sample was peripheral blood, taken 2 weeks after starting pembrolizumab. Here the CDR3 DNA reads TGTGCCAGCAGCTTAGTCCCGACTAGCGGGAGAAACACAGATACGCAGTATTTT. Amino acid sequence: CASSLVPTSGRNTDTQYF.